What follows are 5 T cell receptor beta chains derived from one specimen sequenced in a study of CD8+CD57+ T cells in acquired aplastic anemia. Patients selected for sequencing had displayed CD8+CD57+ cell expansion by flow cytometry. Genomic DNA acted as the template from which TCR beta VDJ combination and CDR3 sequence profiling were carried out. From the reads, TCRdb called clonotypes with MiXCR, one entry per CDR3 protein. Of about 98,000 distinct CDR3 sequences in the sample, 55% to 75% were seen once. The sequenced sample was sorted CD4+, CD8+, or CD8+CD57+ T cells (not recorded which) from PBMCs. The receptors here all came from a human donor with aplastic anemia.

The V gene is TRBV2, the J gene TRBJ1-1; D is undetermined. From germline, CDR1 is SNHLY and CDR2 FYNNEI. V shed 2 bases and J shed 2 bases, with 12 bases lying between them. This CDR3 is built from 15 residues. CDR3: CASSELLPGNTEAFF. CDR3 bases: TGTGCCAGCAGTGAACTTCTCCCGGGCAACACTGAAGCTTTCTTT.

This clonotype was observed a handful of times. One junction end disagrees with the germline gene, perhaps due to a read error. The chain has TRBV7-3 and TRBJ2-1; D is unclear. Germline-derived CDR1 and CDR2 are SGHTA and FQGTGA. The CDR3 spans 12 residues. CDR3 sequence: CASIPHHNEQFF. CDR3 nucleotides: TGCGCCAGCATCCCCCACCACAATGAGCAGTTCTTC. Based on the CDR3 plus reference TRBV7-3 and TRBJ2-1, the full variable domain is GAGVSQTPSNKVTEKGKYVELRCDPISGHTALYWYRQSLGQGPEFLIYFQGTGAADDSGLPNDRFFAVRPEGSVSTLKIQRTERGDSAVYLCASIPHHNEQFFGPGTRLTVL.

By share, this clonotype ranks as medium-sized. The chain uses TRBV10-3 and TRBJ1-2; 7 nucleotides line up with TRBD1. Germline V gene lookup returns CDR1 ENHRY and CDR2 SYGVKD. J was trimmed by 8 bases and V by 4 bases; bases with no gene match: 7. The CDR3 is 13 amino acids. CDR3 in amino acids: CAISADREHGYTF. DNA for the CDR3: TGTGCCATCAGTGCAGACAGGGAGCACGGCTACACCTTC.

The chain employs TRBV25-1 and TRBJ2-7, with 8 bases lining up with TRBD2. CDR3 length: 15 residues. CDR1 is MGHDK, CDR2 SYGVNS, per germline. J was trimmed by 5 bases and V by 6 bases; bases with no gene match: 12. CDR3 DNA sequence: TGTGCCAGCAGCTTGGCCCAGCGGGAGACCAACGAGCAGTACTTC. Translated: CASSLAQRETNEQYF.

The CDR3 nucleotides read TGCAGTGCTAGGGGACGGGGAGATGGCTACACCTTC. Its translation: CSARGRGDGYTF. This chain joins TRBV20-1 and TRBJ1-2; tentative D call: TRBD1 (5 bases). V gave up 3 bases and J gave up 6 bases, with 11 bases separating them. The CDR3 extends over 12 amino acids. Germline-derived CDR1 and CDR2 are DFQATT and SNEGSKA (reference sequence).